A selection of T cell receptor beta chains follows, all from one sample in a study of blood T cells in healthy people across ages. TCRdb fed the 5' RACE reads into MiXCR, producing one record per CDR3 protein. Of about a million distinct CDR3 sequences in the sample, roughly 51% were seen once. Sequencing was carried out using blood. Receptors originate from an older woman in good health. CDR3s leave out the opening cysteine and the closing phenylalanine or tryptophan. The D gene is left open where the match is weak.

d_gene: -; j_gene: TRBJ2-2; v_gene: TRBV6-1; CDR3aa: ASSRGRDSSGELF
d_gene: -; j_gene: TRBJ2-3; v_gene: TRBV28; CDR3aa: ASTGTGTSTDTQY
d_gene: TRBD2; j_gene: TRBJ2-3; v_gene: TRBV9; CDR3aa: ASSVRTSAKADTQY
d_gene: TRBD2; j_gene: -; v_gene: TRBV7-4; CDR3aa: ASSGLAIAEQY
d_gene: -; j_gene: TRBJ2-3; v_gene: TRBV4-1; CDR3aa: ASSHLIDTQY
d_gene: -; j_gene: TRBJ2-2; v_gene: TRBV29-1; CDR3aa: SVTSGGNTGELF
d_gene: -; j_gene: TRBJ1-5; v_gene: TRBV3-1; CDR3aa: ASSHALTQPQH
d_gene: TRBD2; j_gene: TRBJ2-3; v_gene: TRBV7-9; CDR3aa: ASRPSSGSADTQY
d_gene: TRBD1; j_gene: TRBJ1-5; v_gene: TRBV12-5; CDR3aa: ASGTGNSNQPQH
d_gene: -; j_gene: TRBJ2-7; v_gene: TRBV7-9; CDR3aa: ASSLALSREQY
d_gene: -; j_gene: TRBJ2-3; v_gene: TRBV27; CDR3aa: ASSLASTDTQY
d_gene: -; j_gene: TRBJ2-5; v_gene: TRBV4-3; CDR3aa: ASSRVRDFEETQY
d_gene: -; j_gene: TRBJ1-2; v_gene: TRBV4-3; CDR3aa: ASSPRREAGYT
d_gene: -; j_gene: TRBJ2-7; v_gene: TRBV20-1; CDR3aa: SGQGRGFGEQY
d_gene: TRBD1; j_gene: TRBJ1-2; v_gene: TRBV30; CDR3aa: AWSPQGYYGYT
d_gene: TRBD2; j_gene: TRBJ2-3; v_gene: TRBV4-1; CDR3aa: ASKGLAGAKDTQY
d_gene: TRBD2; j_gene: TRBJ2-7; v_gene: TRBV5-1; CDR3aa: ASSFSSGVTYEQY
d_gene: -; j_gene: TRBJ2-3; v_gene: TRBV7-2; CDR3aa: ASSLVWGGATDTQY
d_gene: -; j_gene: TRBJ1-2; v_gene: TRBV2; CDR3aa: ASTGGYT
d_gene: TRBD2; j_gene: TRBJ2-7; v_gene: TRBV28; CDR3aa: ASISGGSYEQY
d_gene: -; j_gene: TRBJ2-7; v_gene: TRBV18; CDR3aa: ASSPPGLHPGAYEQY
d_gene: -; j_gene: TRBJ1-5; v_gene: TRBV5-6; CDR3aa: ASSIYRASSNQPQH
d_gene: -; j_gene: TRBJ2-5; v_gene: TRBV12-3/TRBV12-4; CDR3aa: ASSLVHTNLRETQY
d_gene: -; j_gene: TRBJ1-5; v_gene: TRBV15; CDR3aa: ATSRALTDSNQPQH
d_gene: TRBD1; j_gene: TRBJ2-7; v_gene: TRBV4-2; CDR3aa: ASSQAQGQGTYEQY
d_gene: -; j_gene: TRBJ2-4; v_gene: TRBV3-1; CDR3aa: ASSQGHPNIQY
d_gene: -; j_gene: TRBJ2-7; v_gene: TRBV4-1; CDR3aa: ASSQERRTGSSYEQY
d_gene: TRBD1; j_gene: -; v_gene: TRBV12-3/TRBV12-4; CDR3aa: ASGLGTEPYEQY